The present entry profiles one TCR beta chain with its context. The data were taken from a study of blood T cell repertoires in COVID-19. Study overall: Material from acute and convalescent COVID-19 was sourced from the United States, Italy and Spain. PBMCs, B-cell-depleted T cells, or T cells were the source of the cDNA or gDNA that made up the material.

Per the original methods: Reference gene primer amplification gave nucleated cell count estimates. Sequenced by immunoSEQ multiplex PCR; TCRdb stores in-frame clones only, minus some. That table is the source of V, J and clone size, and D and trimming were worked out from the DNA. The table lists some 190,000 clones, 70% to 90% of them singletons. Sample: peripheral blood. This TCR was recovered from a man between 18 and 29 years old with active or convalescent COVID-19.

The CDR3 protein is CASSTETSGSETQYF. CDR3 sequence (DNA): TGTGCCAGTAGTACCGAGACTAGCGGGAGTGAGACCCAGTACTTC. The rearrangement links TRBV19 to TRBJ2-5; 12 bases are shared with TRBD2. V trimming: 4 bases; J trimming: 5 bases; junction bases outside the gene matches: 5. Germline V CDR1 and CDR2: LNHDA, SQIVND (reference sequence). This CDR3 contains 15 residues.